Below, 3 T cell receptor beta chains from the same sample are listed, as sequenced in a study of OX40 agonist ivuxolimab in advanced cancers. The repertoire was sequenced with immunoSEQ multiplex PCR; TCRdb's copy has only in-frame clones and lacks some. The table lists about 100,000 clones, roughly 88% of them singletons. The source was CD4+ or CD8+ T cells sorted from blood, collected in a trial of the OX40 agonist ivuxolimab. These receptors were obtained from an adult with an advanced solid tumor such as melanoma, head and neck, liver or kidney cancer.

This chain connects TRBV7-9 to TRBJ2-7; 8 nucleotides line up with TRBD1. Per germline, CDR1 SEHNR and CDR2 FQNEAQ (reference sequence). The ends lost 4 bases at V and 0 bases at J; junction bases unmatched: 2. The CDR3 sequence is 14 residues long. The CDR3 sequence is CASSSQGASYEQYF. The CDR3 DNA sequence: TGTGCCAGCAGCTCCCAGGGGGCCTCCTACGAGCAGTACTTC.

The CDR3 DNA sequence: TGTGCTAGTGGTTTGGTAACTAGCGGTTACAATGAGCAGTTCTTC. Residues: CASGLVTSGYNEQFF. This rearrangement joins TRBV12-5 to TRBJ2-1, with 8 bases identical to TRBD2. The CDR3 is made up of 15 amino acids. CDR1 and CDR2 from the germline V gene are LGHNT and FRNRAP. After removal of 0 bases from V and 4 bases from J, the junction contained 2 bases not matched to a gene.

The V gene is TRBV7-9, the J gene TRBJ2-6; D not certain. Between the trimmed V and J ends, which lost 5 bases and 0 bases, there was a span of 5 bases. Germline CDR1 is SEHNR and CDR2 is FQNEAQ (reference sequence). The CDR3 loop spans 14 amino acids. The CDR3 sequence is CASSTVSGANVLTF. The CDR3 DNA is TGTGCCAGCAGCACAGTCTCTGGGGCCAACGTCCTGACTTTC.